The entry below describes one T cell receptor beta chain. The antigen is unknown. Primers included in the PCR were 60 Vbeta and 13 Jbeta primers. The method was immunoSEQ multiplex PCR; TCRdb's version includes in-frame clones alone and lacks a portion of them. The sample lists 200,000 or so clones, around 75% occurring once. The record originates from a study of cytomegalovirus exposure and HLA in healthy donors. Broader study findings: The analysis excluded some indistinguishable V segments, including TRBV6-2 and TRBV6-3.

The CDR3 is made up of 14 amino acids. Trimming shortened V by 4 bases and J by 0 bases, and 7 bases separated the two germline ends. At collection, donors were nominally healthy, but unrecorded immune exposures were probable. The chain recombines TRBV23-1 with TRBJ1-3; D is undetermined. TRBV23-1 is an open reading frame whose function is uncertain. This sequence originates from a woman under 40 in good health and CMV-seropositive. Material for sequencing was PBMCs. The CDR3 here is CASSLEDSGNTIYF. The CDR3 DNA sequence: TGCGCCAGCAGTCTGGAGGACTCTGGAAACACCATATATTTT.